Below, 27 T cell receptor beta chains from the same sample are listed, as sequenced in a study of OX40 agonist ivuxolimab in advanced cancers. Only in-frame clones appear in the TCRdb table, and some are missing; sequencing was by immunoSEQ multiplex PCR. The data hold 30,000 to 45,000 clones, with 80% to 90% observed a single time. The starting material was CD4+ or CD8+ T cells sorted from blood, obtained in a trial of the OX40 agonist ivuxolimab. These receptors all come from an adult with an advanced solid tumor such as melanoma, head and neck, liver or kidney cancer.

This clone was seen a handful of times. J is TRBJ1-2 and V is TRBV28, with D possibly matching TRBD1 (5 bases). CDR3 length equals 12 residues. Trimming removed 6 bases from V and 8 bases from J, with 13 bases in between. CDR1 and CDR2 (germline): MDHEN, SYDVKM. The CDR3 DNA reads TGTGCCAGCAGACTCGACAGCCGGGGCTACACCTTC. Translation: CASRLDSRGYTF.

Sample share makes this clone medium-sized (0.01 to 0.1%). The chain couples TRBV5-4 to TRBJ2-3; TRBD2 matches 9 bases. Germline V gives CDR1 SGHNT, CDR2 YYREEE (reference sequence). The trim removed 3 bases at V and 4 bases at J, leaving 6 bases unmatched. CDR3 length: 15 amino acids. The CDR3 here is CASSSRGGGADTQYF. In DNA form, the CDR3 reads TGTGCCAGCAGCTCGCGGGGGGGCGGGGCAGATACGCAGTATTTT.

The CDR3 nucleotides read TGTGCCAGCAGTTACCTGGGATCACCCCTCCACTTT. Its translation: CASSYLGSPLHF. The chain has TRBV6-6 and TRBJ1-6; D unresolved. The V end lost 2 bases, the J end lost 10 bases, and 6 bases lay between the germline ends. Germline V lookup: CDR1 MNHNY, CDR2 SVGAGI (reference sequence). The CDR3 extends over 12 amino acids.

This rearrangement joins TRBV6-1 to TRBJ2-3; possibly TRBD2 for D (5 bases). Germline lookup yields CDR1 MNHNS and CDR2 SASEGT. This CDR3 spans 14 amino acids. The V and J ends lost 5 bases and 0 bases respectively, with 9 bases between them. CDR3 amino acids: CASSTRTSTDTQYF. The DNA of the CDR3 is TGTGCCAGCAGTACGCGGACTAGCACAGATACGCAGTATTTT.

The chain recombines TRBV7-9 with TRBJ1-4; D uncertain. The germline V gene has CDR1 SEHNR and CDR2 FQNEAQ (reference sequence). V dropped 3 bases and J dropped 0 bases, with 5 bases sitting between them. This CDR3 contains 14 residues. In nucleotides, the CDR3 is TGTGCCAGCAGCTTCCTCACAACTAATGAAAAACTGTTTTTT. It encodes CASSFLTTNEKLFF.

The CDR3 sequence is CASRDGAVRKNTEAFF. The CDR3 nucleotides read TGTGCCAGCAGGGATGGCGCGGTGCGAAAGAACACTGAAGCTTTCTTT. This chain uses TRBV27 with TRBJ1-1, with D unclear. Germline CDR1 is MNHEY and CDR2 is SMNVEV (reference sequence). The CDR3 runs 16 residues. With 6 bases removed from V and 1 base from J, the gap between germline ends came to 18 bases.

The rearrangement joins TRBV4-1 to TRBJ2-7; 7 bases are a match to TRBD1. This CDR3 region has 15 residues. J was trimmed by 0 bases and V by 3 bases; bases with no gene match: 5. CDR1 is MGHRA, CDR2 YSYEKL, per germline. The CDR3 DNA reads as TGCGCCAGCAGCCACCAACAGGGGAACTCCTACGAGCAGTACTTC. It yields the protein CASSHQQGNSYEQYF.

The chain uses TRBV15 and TRBJ2-3; 7 bases line up with TRBD2. The germline gives CDR1 LNHNV, CDR2 YYDKDF (reference sequence). J gave up 4 bases and V 0 bases, and 4 bases lay outside the gene matches. The CDR3 totals 15 residues. The CDR3 region is CATSRDWGGADTQYF. CDR3 nucleotide sequence: TGTGCCACCAGCAGAGATTGGGGGGGTGCAGATACGCAGTATTTT.

The gene calls are TRBV2 and TRBJ2-1; 8 bases agree with TRBD2. CDR1 and CDR2 (germline): SNHLY, FYNNEI. This CDR3 is 13 amino acids long. V lost 8 bases, J lost 5 bases, and 5 bases stayed unmatched. The CDR3 bases are TGTGCCAGCCAGCGGGAGATCAACAATGAGCAGTTCTTC. Translated, it gives CASQREINNEQFF.

This chain links TRBV5-4 with TRBJ2-5; D call uncertain. Trimming pared 4 bases from V and 4 bases from J, leaving 17 bases between. This CDR3 comprises 15 residues. Germline V gene sequence: CDR1 SGHNT, CDR2 YYREEE (reference sequence). DNA for the CDR3: TGTGCCAGCAGCCGTCCCTCTAGGGTCGGAGAGACCCAGTACTTC. Amino acids: CASSRPSRVGETQYF.

This clone was found once. The V gene is TRBV19, the J gene TRBJ1-5; 11 nucleotides line up with TRBD1. Germline lookup yields CDR1 LNHDA and CDR2 SQIVND (reference sequence). V shed 5 bases, J shed 1 base, and the junction held 4 bases outside the gene matches. The CDR3 runs 16 residues. The CDR3 DNA reads TGTGCCAGTAGTCGGACAGGGGGCGGAAGCAATCAGCCCCAGCATTTT. Its translation is CASSRTGGGSNQPQHF.

The rearrangement uses TRBV18 and TRBJ1-4, with D tentatively TRBD1 (5 bases). Per the germline V gene, CDR1 is KGHSH and CDR2 is LQKENI. The CDR3 has 16 residues. Trimming shortened V by 3 bases and J by 4 bases, and 15 bases separated the two germline ends. CDR3 DNA sequence: TGTGCCAGCTCACCGGGAAATAGGGGTTATAATGAAAAACTGTTTTTT. Translating it yields CASSPGNRGYNEKLFF.

The gene calls are TRBV10-2 and TRBJ1-3; 7 bases are shared with TRBD1. This CDR3 contains 15 residues. Per germline, CDR1 WSHSY and CDR2 SAAADI. J gave up 2 bases and V 6 bases, and 7 bases lay outside the gene matches. The DNA of the CDR3 is TGCGCCAGCAGCCTTACAGGGGAAACTGGAAACACCATATATTTT. Protein: CASSLTGETGNTIYF.

The chain combines TRBV28 with TRBJ1-2; the match to TRBD1 covers 8 bases. With V trimmed by 2 bases and J by 8 bases, 13 bases remained unmatched. There are 16 residues in the CDR3. Germline CDR1 MDHEN, CDR2 SYDVKM. Here the CDR3 reads CASSLGQGRDWRGYTF. The CDR3, as DNA: TGTGCCAGCAGTTTAGGACAGGGTCGGGATTGGAGGGGCTACACCTTC.

The gene calls are TRBV6-5 and TRBJ2-6; TRBD2 aligns across 9 bases. Germline values: CDR1 MNHEY, CDR2 SVGAGI. The CDR3 contains 16 residues. With 4 bases clipped from V and 4 bases from J, the junction kept 5 bases outside the gene matches. The CDR3 DNA is TGTGCCAGCAGTTCCACCCTAGCGGGGGGGGCCAACGTCCTGACTTTC. It is translated as CASSSTLAGGANVLTF.

This clone has a single count. The chain couples TRBV11-2 to TRBJ2-2; 9 bases agree with TRBD1. The CDR3 sequence is 14 residues long. The J segment lost 6 bases and the V segment lost 4 bases, leaving 3 bases of the junction unmatched. CDR1 is SGHAT and CDR2 is FQNNGV in the germline V gene. The CDR3 DNA reads TGTGCCAGCAGCTGGGACAGGGTCCCCGGGGAGCTGTTTTTT. Encoded protein: CASSWDRVPGELFF.

The gene calls are TRBV9 and TRBJ2-3, with D maybe TRBD2 (6 bases). Looked up from germline, CDR1 is SGDLS and CDR2 is YYNGEE. Trimming shortened V by 4 bases and J by 0 bases, and 12 bases separated the two germline ends. This CDR3 is 15 amino acids long. The CDR3: CASSFAGTSTDTQYF. DNA for the CDR3: TGTGCCAGCAGCTTCGCCGGGACTAGCACAGATACGCAGTATTTT.

The chain links TRBV2 to TRBJ1-2; D might be TRBD1 (5 bases). This CDR3 comprises 14 residues. Trimming removed 4 bases at V and 5 bases at J, with 14 bases between. The germline V gene has CDR1 SNHLY and CDR2 FYNNEI. The CDR3 DNA is TGTGCCAGCAGTGGAGGGCAGGGAGGGTATGGCTACACCTTC. It specifies CASSGGQGGYGYTF.

The chain employs TRBV6-7 and TRBJ2-1; 8 bases align to TRBD2. TRBV6-7 is an ORF for which the function is uncertain. Trimming at V came to 5 bases and at J to 2 bases, leaving 5 bases not matched to a gene. There are 15 residues in the CDR3. The DNA for the CDR3 is TGTGCCAGCAGTAAGGAGCGGGGGACCTACAATGAGCAGTTCTTC. Translating gives CASSKERGTYNEQFF.

The V call is TRBV9, the J call TRBJ2-7; 7 nucleotides align to TRBD2. The CDR3 extends over 14 amino acids. J was trimmed by 6 bases and V by 3 bases; bases with no gene match: 9. Germline V gives CDR1 SGDLS, CDR2 YYNGEE. The CDR3 is CASSAISTSPEQYF. In nucleotides, the CDR3 is TGTGCCAGCAGCGCTATCTCGACTAGCCCCGAGCAGTACTTC.

This chain links TRBV4-2 with TRBJ1-5; D unclear. This CDR3 has 17 amino acids. Germline CDR1 is LGHNA and CDR2 is YNFKEQ. Deletions cut 3 bases from V and 0 bases from J, with 15 bases between. Written as DNA, the CDR3 is TGTGCCAGCAGCCATGGGGTCATCCGATATAGCAATCAGCCCCAGCATTTT. This encodes CASSHGVIRYSNQPQHF.

The chain employs TRBV6-6 and TRBJ2-3; D remains unclear. V lost 6 bases and J lost 2, with 3 bases in between. In germline, CDR1 is MNHNY, CDR2 SVGAGI (reference sequence). The CDR3 extends over 11 amino acids. The chain's CDR3 is CASRLTDTQYF. The CDR3 DNA reads TGTGCCAGCAGACTCACAGATACGCAGTATTTT.

The chain uses TRBV2 and TRBJ2-2; no clear D. In germline, CDR1 is SNHLY, CDR2 FYNNEI. The CDR3 has 14 amino acids. V lost 2 bases, J lost 6 bases, and 10 bases lay in between. The CDR3 reads CASSEIRASGELFF. CDR3 coding DNA: TGTGCCAGCAGTGAAATAAGGGCCTCCGGGGAGCTGTTTTTT.

This clone was detected a few times. The genes are TRBV10-1 and TRBJ2-7; D is undetermined. CDR3 size: 12 residues. Germline assignment: CDR1 WNHNN and CDR2 SYGVQD (reference sequence). V was pared by 2 bases and J by 3 bases, with 5 bases between. CDR3 loop: CASSEGIYEQYF. The DNA for the CDR3 is TGCGCCAGCAGTGAGGGGATCTACGAGCAGTACTTC.

This chain connects TRBV6-1 to TRBJ2-3; D may match TRBD1 or TRBD2 (6 bases each). Trimming took 11 bases from V and 1 from J, leaving 16 bases between them. Germline CDR1 MNHNS, CDR2 SASEGT. The CDR3 is 14 residues long. The CDR3 sequence is CAGKQGGGTDTQYF. CDR3 bases: TGTGCCGGAAAACAGGGAGGCGGCACAGATACGCAGTATTTT.

V is TRBV19 and J is TRBJ1-5; 12 bases agree with TRBD1. The length of the CDR3 is 17 residues. Germline-derived CDR1 and CDR2 are LNHDA and SQIVND (reference sequence). The J segment lost 3 bases and the V segment lost 6 bases, leaving 9 bases of the junction unmatched. The CDR3 spells CASSRRDRGRSNQPQHF. The CDR3 nucleotides read TGTGCCAGTAGCCGCCGGGACAGGGGGCGATCCAATCAGCCCCAGCATTTT.

The chain links TRBV6-5 to TRBJ1-6, with a weak D call TRBD1 (6 bases). The V end lost 5 bases, the J end lost 8 bases, and 13 bases lay between the germline ends. The CDR3 totals 14 residues. Germline V gene lookup returns CDR1 MNHEY and CDR2 SVGAGI. This CDR3 reads CASSHHREDSPLHF. The CDR3 bases are TGTGCCAGCAGTCACCACAGGGAGGATTCACCCCTCCACTTT.